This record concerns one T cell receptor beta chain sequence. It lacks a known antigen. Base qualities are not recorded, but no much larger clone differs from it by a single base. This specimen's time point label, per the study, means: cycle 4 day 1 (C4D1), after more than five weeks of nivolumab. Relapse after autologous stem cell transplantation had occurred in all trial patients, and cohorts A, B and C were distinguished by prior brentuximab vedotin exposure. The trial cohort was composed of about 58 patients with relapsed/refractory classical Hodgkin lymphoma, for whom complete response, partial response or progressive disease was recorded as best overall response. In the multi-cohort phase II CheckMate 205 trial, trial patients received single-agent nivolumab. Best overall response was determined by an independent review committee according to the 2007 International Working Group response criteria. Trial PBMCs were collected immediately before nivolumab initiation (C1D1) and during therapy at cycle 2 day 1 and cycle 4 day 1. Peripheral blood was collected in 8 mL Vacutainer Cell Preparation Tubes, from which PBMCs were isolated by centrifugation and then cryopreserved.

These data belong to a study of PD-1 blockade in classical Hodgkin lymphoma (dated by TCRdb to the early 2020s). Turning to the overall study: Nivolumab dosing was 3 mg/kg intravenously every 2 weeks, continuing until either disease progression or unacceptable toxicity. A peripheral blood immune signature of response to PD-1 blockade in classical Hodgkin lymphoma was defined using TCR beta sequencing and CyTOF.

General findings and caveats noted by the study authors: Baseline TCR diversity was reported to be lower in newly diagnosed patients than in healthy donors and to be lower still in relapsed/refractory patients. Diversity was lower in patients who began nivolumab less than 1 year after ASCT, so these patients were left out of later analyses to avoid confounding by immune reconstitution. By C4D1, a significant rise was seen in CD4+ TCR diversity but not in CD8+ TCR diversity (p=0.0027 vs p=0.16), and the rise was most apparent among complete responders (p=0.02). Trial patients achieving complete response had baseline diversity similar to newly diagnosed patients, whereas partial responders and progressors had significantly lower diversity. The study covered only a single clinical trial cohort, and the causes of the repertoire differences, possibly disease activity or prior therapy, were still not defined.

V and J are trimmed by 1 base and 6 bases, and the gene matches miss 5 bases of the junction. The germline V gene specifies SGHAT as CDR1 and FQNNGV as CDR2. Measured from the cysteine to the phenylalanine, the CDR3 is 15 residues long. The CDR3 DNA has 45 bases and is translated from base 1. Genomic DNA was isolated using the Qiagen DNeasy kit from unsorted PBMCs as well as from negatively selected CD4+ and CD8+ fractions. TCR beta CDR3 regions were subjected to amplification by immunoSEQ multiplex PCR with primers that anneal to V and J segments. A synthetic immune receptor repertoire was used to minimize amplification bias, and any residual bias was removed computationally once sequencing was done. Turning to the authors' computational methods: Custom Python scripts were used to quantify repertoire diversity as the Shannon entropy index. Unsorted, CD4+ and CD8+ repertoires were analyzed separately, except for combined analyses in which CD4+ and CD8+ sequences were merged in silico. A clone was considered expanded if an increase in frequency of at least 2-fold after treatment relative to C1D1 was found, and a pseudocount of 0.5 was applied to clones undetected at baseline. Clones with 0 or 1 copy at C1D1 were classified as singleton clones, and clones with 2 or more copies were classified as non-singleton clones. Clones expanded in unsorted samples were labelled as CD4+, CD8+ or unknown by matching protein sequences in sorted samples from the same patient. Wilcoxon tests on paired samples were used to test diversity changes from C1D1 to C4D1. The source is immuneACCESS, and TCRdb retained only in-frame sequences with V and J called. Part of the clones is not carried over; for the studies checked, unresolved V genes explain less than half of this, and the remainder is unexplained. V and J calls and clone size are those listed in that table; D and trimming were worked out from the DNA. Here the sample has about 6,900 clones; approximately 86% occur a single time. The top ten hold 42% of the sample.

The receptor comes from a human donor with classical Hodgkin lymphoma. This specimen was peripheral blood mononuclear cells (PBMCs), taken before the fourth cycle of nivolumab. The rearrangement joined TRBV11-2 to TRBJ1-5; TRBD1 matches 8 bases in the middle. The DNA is TGTGCCAGCAGCTTAGGGCAGGGGGCAGGTCAGCCCCAGCATTTT. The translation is CASSLGQGAGQPQHF. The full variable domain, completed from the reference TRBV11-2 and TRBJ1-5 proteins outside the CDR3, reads EAGVAQSPRYKIIEKRQSVAFWCNPISGHATLYWYQQILGQGPKLLIQFQNNGVVDDSQLPKDRFSAERLKGVDSTLKIQPAKLEDSAVYLCASSLGQGAGQPQHFGDGTRLSIL.